This entry concerns a single T cell receptor (beta chain). No antigen is known for it. These data belong to a study of cytomegalovirus exposure and HLA in healthy donors. Findings and caveats of the study: In a later analysis, specific HLA alleles were associated with 15,000 to 20,000 TCR beta sequences at a 0.05 false discovery rate.

The length of the CDR3 is 15 residues. Germline V gene sequence: CDR1 SGHDT, CDR2 YYEEEE. J was trimmed by 7 bases and V by 0 bases; bases with no gene match: 6. PCR was performed using 60 Vbeta and 13 Jbeta primers. Sequencing used immunoSEQ multiplex PCR; TCRdb keeps in-frame clones, though not all of them. The sample yields some 150,000 clones, around 77% seen once. The sequence derives from a woman between 45 and 60 years old in good health and CMV-seronegative. The sample taken for sequencing was PBMCs. The chain carries TRBV5-6 and TRBJ2-2, with 7 positions matching TRBD2. The CDR3 DNA reads as TGTGCCAGCAGCTTGGGACTAGCAGGAGTCGGGGAGCTGTTTTTT. Translated: CASSLGLAGVGELFF.